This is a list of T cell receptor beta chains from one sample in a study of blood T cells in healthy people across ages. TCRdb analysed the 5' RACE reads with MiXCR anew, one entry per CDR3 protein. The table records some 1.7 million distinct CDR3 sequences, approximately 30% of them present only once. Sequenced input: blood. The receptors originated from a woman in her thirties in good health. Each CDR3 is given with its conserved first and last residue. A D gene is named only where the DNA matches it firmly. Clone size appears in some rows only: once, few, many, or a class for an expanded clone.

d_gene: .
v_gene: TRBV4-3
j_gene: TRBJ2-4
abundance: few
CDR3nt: TGCGCCAGCAGCCAAGATGTCGGGGGTGGGTTTGGCAAAAACATTCAGTACTTC
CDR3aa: CASSQDVGGGFGKNIQYF

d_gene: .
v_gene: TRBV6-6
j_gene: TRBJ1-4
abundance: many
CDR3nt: TGTGCCAGCAGTTACAGGCGAGGCGAAAAACTGTTTTTT
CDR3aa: CASSYRRGEKLFF

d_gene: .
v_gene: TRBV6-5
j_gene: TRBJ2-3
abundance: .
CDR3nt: TGTGCCAGCAGTTACTCGAGACCGAGACCCACAGATACGCAGTATTTT
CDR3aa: CASSYSRPRPTDTQYF

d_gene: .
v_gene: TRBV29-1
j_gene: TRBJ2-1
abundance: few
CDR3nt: TGCAGCTTCGAGGACGGCTCGGCTCAAGAGACCCAGTTCTTC
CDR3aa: CSFEDGSAQETQFF

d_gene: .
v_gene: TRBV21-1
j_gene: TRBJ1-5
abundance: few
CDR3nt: TGTGCCAGCAGCAGCCGGAGGGGGGGACAGGGGGCTACTCAGCCCCAGCATTTT
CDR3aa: CASSSRRGGQGATQPQHF

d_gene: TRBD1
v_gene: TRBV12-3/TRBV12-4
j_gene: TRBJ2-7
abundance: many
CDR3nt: TGTGCCAGCACCTCGTTAGGGACCGGGACAGCGGCCCCCGAGCAGTACTTC
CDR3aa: CASTSLGTGTAAPEQYF

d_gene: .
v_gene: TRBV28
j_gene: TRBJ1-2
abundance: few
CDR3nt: TGTGCCAGCACCCTAGTAGGGGGAAATGGGGGCTACACCTTC
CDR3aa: CASTLVGGNGGYTF

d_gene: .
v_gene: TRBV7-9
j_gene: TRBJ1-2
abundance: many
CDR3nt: TGTGCCAGCAGCTCGGACGGCGGCTTATCCTATGGCTACACCTTC
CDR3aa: CASSSDGGLSYGYTF

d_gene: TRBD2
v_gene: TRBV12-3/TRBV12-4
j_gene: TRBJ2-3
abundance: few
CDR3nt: TGTGCCAGCAGTCCGCGGAGCGGGGGGCCAGATACGCAGTATTTT
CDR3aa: CASSPRSGGPDTQYF

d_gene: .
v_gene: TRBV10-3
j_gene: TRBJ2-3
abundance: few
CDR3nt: TGTGCCATCAGTGACAGGAGAAGCACAGATACGCAGTATTTT
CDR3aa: CAISDRRSTDTQYF

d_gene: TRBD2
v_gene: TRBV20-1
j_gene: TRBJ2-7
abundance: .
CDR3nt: TGCAGTGCTAGACCTTTTAGCGGGGGGACCTTTCATGAGCAGTACTTC
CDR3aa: CSARPFSGGTFHEQYF

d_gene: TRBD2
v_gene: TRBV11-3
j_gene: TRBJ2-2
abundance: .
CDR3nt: TGTGCCAGCAGCTTACTGAGCGGGAGTGGAATGGTCGGGGAGCTGTTTTTT
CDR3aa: CASSLLSGSGMVGELFF

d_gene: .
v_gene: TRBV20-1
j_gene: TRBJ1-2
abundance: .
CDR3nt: TGCAGTGCTATGGTCAGACCCTATGGCTACACCTTC
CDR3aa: CSAMVRPYGYTF

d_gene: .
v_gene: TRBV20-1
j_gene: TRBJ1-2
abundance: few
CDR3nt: TGCAGTGCTAGTACAGGAGGCTATGGCTACACCTTC
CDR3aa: CSASTGGYGYTF

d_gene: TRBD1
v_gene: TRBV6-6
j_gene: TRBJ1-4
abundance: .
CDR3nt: TGTGCCAGCAGTTACTCGACAGGGAGTGAAAAACTGTTTTTT
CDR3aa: CASSYSTGSEKLFF

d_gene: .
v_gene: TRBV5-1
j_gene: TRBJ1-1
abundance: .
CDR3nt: TGCGCCAGCAGGCGGGACACTTCGAACACTGAAGCTTTCTTT
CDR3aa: CASRRDTSNTEAFF

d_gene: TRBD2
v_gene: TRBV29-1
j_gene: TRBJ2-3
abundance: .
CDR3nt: TGCAGCGTTGATGGGGGTAGCGGGAGCGGCACAGATACGCAGTATTTT
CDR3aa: CSVDGGSGSGTDTQYF

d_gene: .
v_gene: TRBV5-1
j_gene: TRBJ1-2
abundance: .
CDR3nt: TGCGCCAGCAGCTTGGACAAGGGGCTAGGCTACACCTTC
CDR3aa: CASSLDKGLGYTF

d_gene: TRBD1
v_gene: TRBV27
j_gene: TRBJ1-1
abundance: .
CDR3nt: TGTGCCAGCACAGGGACAGCTCCGAACACTGAAGCTTTCTTT
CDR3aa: CASTGTAPNTEAFF

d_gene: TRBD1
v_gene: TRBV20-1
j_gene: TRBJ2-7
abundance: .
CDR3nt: TGCAGTGCTACGGACAGGGGGATGGCCGAGCAGTACTTC
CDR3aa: CSATDRGMAEQYF

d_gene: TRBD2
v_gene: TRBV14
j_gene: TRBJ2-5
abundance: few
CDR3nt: TGTGCCAGCAGCCAATCGCGGGGGATGGGAGAGACCCAGTACTTC
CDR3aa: CASSQSRGMGETQYF

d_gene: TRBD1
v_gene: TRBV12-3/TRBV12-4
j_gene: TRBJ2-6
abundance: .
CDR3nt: TGTGCCAGCAGTCTCCCGGGACAGGGAACTGGGGCCATCGTCCTGACTTTC
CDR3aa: CASSLPGQGTGAIVLTF

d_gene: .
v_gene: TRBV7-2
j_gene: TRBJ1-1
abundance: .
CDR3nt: TGTGCCAGCAGCTTTGGCATTTTGTCGGACACTGAAGCTTTCTTT
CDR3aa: CASSFGILSDTEAFF

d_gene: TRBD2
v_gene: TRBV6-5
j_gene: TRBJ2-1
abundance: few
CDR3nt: TGTGCCAGCAGCATTAGCGGGGGGGCCGATGAGCAGTTCTTC
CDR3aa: CASSISGGADEQFF

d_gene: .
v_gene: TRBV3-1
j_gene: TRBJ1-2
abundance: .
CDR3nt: TGTGCCAGCAGCCAAGACCCCTTGACAGGCCGCTATGGCTACACCTTC
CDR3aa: CASSQDPLTGRYGYTF

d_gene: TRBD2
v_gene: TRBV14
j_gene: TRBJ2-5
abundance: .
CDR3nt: TGTGCCAGCAGCCAAGTAAGCGGGAGGGCCGGGGAGACCCAGTACTTC
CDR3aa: CASSQVSGRAGETQYF

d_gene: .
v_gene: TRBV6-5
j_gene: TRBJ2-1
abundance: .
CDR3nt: TGTGCCGGCAGTTACAGAAATGAGCAGTTCTTC
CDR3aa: CAGSYRNEQFF

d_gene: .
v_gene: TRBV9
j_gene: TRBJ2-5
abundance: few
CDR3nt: TGTGCCAGCAGCGCACTAGCTCGAGAAGAGACCCAGTACTTC
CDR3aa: CASSALAREETQYF

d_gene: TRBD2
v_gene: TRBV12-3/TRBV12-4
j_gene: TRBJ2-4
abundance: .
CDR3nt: TGTGCCAGCAGGACTAGCGGAAACATTCAGTACTTC
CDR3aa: CASRTSGNIQYF

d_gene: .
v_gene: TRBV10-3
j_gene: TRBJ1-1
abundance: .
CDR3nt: TGTGCCATCAGTGAGTCAGGGCACACTGAAGCTTTCTTT
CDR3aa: CAISESGHTEAFF

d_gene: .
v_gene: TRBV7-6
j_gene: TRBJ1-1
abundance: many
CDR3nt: TGTGCCAGCAGCTTACAGGAGGGTACTGAAGCTTTCTTT
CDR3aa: CASSLQEGTEAFF

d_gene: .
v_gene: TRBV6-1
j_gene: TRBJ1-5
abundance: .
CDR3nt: TGTGCCAGCATCCCCCGGGGGGACTCTAGCAATCAGCCCCAGCATTTT
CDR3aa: CASIPRGDSSNQPQHF

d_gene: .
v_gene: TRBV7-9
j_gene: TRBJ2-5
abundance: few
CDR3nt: TGTGCCAGCGGCAACCGACAGATTCAAGAGACCCAGTACTTC
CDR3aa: CASGNRQIQETQYF

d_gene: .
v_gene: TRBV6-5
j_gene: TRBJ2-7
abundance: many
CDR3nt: TGTGCCAGCAATAGGGCCCCTAACTACGAGCAGTACTTC
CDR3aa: CASNRAPNYEQYF

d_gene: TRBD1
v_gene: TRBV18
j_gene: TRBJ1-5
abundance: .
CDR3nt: TGTGCCAGCTCACCGCAAGGGGGGCAGGGGGGCAACCAGCCCCAGCATTTT
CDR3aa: CASSPQGGQGGNQPQHF

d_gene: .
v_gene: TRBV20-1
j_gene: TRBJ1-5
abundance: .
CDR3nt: TGCAGTGCTAGTAAGGGTTGTGGCAATCAGCCCCAGCATTTT
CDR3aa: CSASKGCGNQPQHF